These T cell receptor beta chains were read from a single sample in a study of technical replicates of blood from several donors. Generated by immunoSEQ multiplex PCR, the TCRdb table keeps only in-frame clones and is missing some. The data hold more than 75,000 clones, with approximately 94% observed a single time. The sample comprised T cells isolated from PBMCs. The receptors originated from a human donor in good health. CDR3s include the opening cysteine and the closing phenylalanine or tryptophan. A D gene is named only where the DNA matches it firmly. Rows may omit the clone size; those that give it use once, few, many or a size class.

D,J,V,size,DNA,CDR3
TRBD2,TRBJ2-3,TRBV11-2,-,TGTGCCAGCAGCCCAACGGGAGGCGGCCCTAGCACAGATACGCAGTATTTT,CASSPTGGGPSTDTQYF
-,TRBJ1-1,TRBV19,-,TGTGCCAGTAGTGTCCGGGGATTATACACTGAAGCTTTCTTT,CASSVRGLYTEAFF
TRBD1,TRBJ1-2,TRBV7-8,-,TGTGCCAGCAGCCCCGGGACAGGTGGCTACACCTTC,CASSPGTGGYTF
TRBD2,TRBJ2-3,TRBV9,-,TGTGCCAGCAGCGGCGGTGCGGGAGTCACAGATACGCAGTATTTT,CASSGGAGVTDTQYF
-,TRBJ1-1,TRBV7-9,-,TGTGCCAGCAGCGCACAGGGTTGGGGCACTGAAGCTTTCTTT,CASSAQGWGTEAFF
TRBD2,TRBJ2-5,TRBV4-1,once,TGCGCCAGCAGCCAGGGACTAGATCAAGAGACCCAGTACTTC,CASSQGLDQETQYF
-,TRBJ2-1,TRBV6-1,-,TGTGCCAGCAGTGACAGCTCGGCGGGGTACAATGAGCAGTTCTTC,CASSDSSAGYNEQFF
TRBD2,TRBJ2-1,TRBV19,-,TGTGCCAGTAGTCCAGGACTAGCGGGGGAAGAAGGTGAGCAGTTCTTC,CASSPGLAGEEGEQFF
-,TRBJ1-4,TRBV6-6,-,TGTGCCAGCAGTAGCCTAATCCTTTCTAATGAAAAACTGTTTTTT,CASSSLILSNEKLFF
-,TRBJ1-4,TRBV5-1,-,TGCGCCAGCAGCTTGGGGGGGCTAGTTAATGAAAAACTGTTTTTT,CASSLGGLVNEKLFF
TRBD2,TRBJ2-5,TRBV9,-,TGTGCCAGCAGCGGAGGGACTAGCCAAGAGACCCAGTACTTC,CASSGGTSQETQYF
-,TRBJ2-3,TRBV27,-,TGTGCCAGCAGTCTACAGGGCAACACACCCACAGATACGCAGTATTTT,CASSLQGNTPTDTQYF